A single sample gave rise to the 27 T cell receptor beta chains below, sequenced in a study of OX40 agonist ivuxolimab in advanced cancers. Using immunoSEQ multiplex PCR, the repertoire was profiled, and TCRdb retains in-frame clones only, with some absent. The table records 50,000 to 75,000 clones, approximately 90% of them present only once. Sequences were derived from CD4+ or CD8+ T cells sorted from blood, sampled in a trial of the OX40 agonist ivuxolimab. The receptor source for this set is an adult with an advanced solid tumor such as melanoma, head and neck, liver or kidney cancer.

The genes are TRBV5-6 and TRBJ2-2; 7 nucleotides align to TRBD2. V shed 2 bases, J shed 3 bases, and the junction held 10 bases outside the gene matches. Germline V gene lookup returns CDR1 SGHDT and CDR2 YYEEEE. This CDR3 has 17 amino acids. This CDR3 is CASSLPSRGTYTGELFF. The DNA for the CDR3 is TGTGCCAGCAGCTTACCCTCGCGGGGGACCTACACCGGGGAGCTGTTTTTT.

There are a few counts of this clone. CDR3 coding DNA: TGCGCCAGCAGCACCGGGACTAGCGCCACCGCCTACGAGCAGTACTTC. The encoded protein is CASSTGTSATAYEQYF. This chain joins TRBV5-1 and TRBJ2-7, with 10 bases that match TRBD2. The CDR3 length is 16 residues. The J segment lost 2 bases and the V segment lost 4 bases, leaving 9 bases of the junction unmatched. The V gene's germline CDR1 is SGHRS and CDR2 YFSETQ.

The genes are TRBV5-1 and TRBJ2-1; 10 bases agree with TRBD1. V lost 0 bases, J lost 8 bases, and 5 bases stayed unmatched. Germline V gene data show CDR1 as SGHRS and CDR2 as YFSETQ. CDR3 length equals 15 residues. CDR3 bases: TGCGCCAGCAGCTTGGGTGGGACAGGGGCCTATGAGCAGTTCTTC. It translates to CASSLGGTGAYEQFF.

The gene calls are TRBV11-3 and TRBJ2-2, with a weak D call TRBD1 (6 bases). The CDR3 runs to 14 residues. Germline V gene data show CDR1 as SGHNT and CDR2 as YENEEA. With 5 bases removed from V and 0 bases from J, the gap between germline ends came to 7 bases. The CDR3 nucleotides are TGTGCCAGCAGCCGGGACACGAACACCGGGGAGCTGTTTTTT. It codes for CASSRDTNTGELFF.

The chain is built from TRBV7-9 and TRBJ2-7; D is possibly TRBD1 (5 bases). The length of the CDR3 is 14 residues. The germline gives CDR1 SEHNR, CDR2 FQNEAQ (reference sequence). V lost 3 bases and J lost 5, with 14 bases in between. CDR3 sequence (DNA): TGTGCCAGCAGCTTTGACAGTGAACGTAACGAGCAGTACTTC. This codes for CASSFDSERNEQYF. Full variable domain (rest looked up from reference TRBV7-9 and TRBJ2-7): DTGVSQNPRHKITKRGQNVTFRCDPISEHNRLYWYRQTLGQGPEFLTYFQNEAQLEKSRLLSDRFSAERPKGSFSTLEIQRTEQGDSAMYLCASSFDSERNEQYFGPGTRLTVT.

The chain recombines TRBV29-1 with TRBJ1-5, with D unclear. Germline CDR1 reads SQVTM; CDR2 reads ANQGSEA. The V end was cut by 4 bases, the J end by 4 bases, with 14 bases between. The CDR3 sequence is 14 residues long. DNA for the CDR3: TGCAGCGTTGTTACGGTGCCCCCGAATCAGCCCCAGCATTTT. Amino acid sequence: CSVVTVPPNQPQHF.

V gene TRBV2 combines with J gene TRBJ2-7; D gene ambiguous. Trimming shortened V by 4 bases and J by 2 bases, and 0 bases separated the two germline ends. CDR1 is SNHLY, CDR2 FYNNEI, per germline. This CDR3 region has 10 residues. Written as DNA, the CDR3 is TGTGCCAGCAGTGCCTACGAGCAGTACTTC. Its protein is CASSAYEQYF.

This rearrangement joins TRBV19 to TRBJ2-3, with D maybe TRBD2 (6 bases). V was shortened by 1 base and J by 1 base, with 9 bases between the two germline ends. This CDR3 has 15 amino acids. Per the germline V gene, CDR1 is LNHDA and CDR2 is SQIVND (reference sequence). This CDR3 reads CASSIAGVRTDTQYF. CDR3 sequence (DNA): TGTGCCAGTAGTATAGCGGGAGTTCGCACAGATACGCAGTATTTT. Drawing the rest from reference TRBV19 and TRBJ2-3, the complete variable domain is DGGITQSPKYLFRKEGQNVTLSCEQNLNHDAMYWYRQDPGQGLRLIYYSQIVNDFQKGDIAEGYSVSREKKESFPLTVTSAQKNPTAFYLCASSIAGVRTDTQYFGPGTRLTVL.

The V and J genes are TRBV5-4 and TRBJ2-3; 9 bases map to TRBD1. This CDR3 comprises 15 residues. The germline gives CDR1 SGHNT, CDR2 YYREEE (reference sequence). The V and J ends lost 1 base and 4 bases, in that order; junction bases with no gene match: 4. CDR3 DNA sequence: TGTGCCAGCAGCTTGCGAACAGGGGGCGCAGATACGCAGTATTTT. Protein: CASSLRTGGADTQYF.

The V gene is TRBV5-1, the J gene TRBJ1-3; no definite D call. The germline gives CDR1 SGHRS, CDR2 YFSETQ. The CDR3 sequence is 15 residues long. Trimming removed 2 bases at V and 2 bases at J, with 11 bases between. CDR3 DNA: TGCGCCAGCAGCTTAACATCGAGGGCTGGAAACACCATATATTTT. Translated, it gives CASSLTSRAGNTIYF.

The chain combines TRBV18 with TRBJ2-7; 8 positions agree with TRBD2. Germline CDR1 reads KGHSH; CDR2 reads LQKENI. Unmatched junction bases numbered 9, after V lost 5 bases and J lost 6 bases. The CDR3 is made up of 14 amino acids. The CDR3 DNA reads TGTGCCAGCTCATCGGGAGGGCCAAGTGCCGAGCAGTACTTC. This sequence encodes CASSSGGPSAEQYF.

V is TRBV10-3 and J is TRBJ2-1; D unresolved. The CDR3 length is 12 residues. Per germline, CDR1 ENHRY and CDR2 SYGVKD. V was pared by 4 bases and J by 6 bases, with 7 bases between. The CDR3 loop reads CAISGGGNEQFF. For the CDR3, the DNA is TGTGCCATCAGTGGCGGCGGCAATGAGCAGTTCTTC.

The count of this clone is one. This chain uses TRBV5-6 with TRBJ2-7, with unresolved D. The CDR3 length is 15 residues. With 0 bases removed from V and 4 bases from J, the gap between germline ends came to 14 bases. CDR1 is SGHDT and CDR2 is YYEEEE in the germline V gene. CDR3 coding DNA: TGTGCCAGCAGCTTGGTAGTGGGATCCGTGTACGAGCAGTACTTC. It encodes CASSLVVGSVYEQYF. Drawing the rest from reference TRBV5-6 and TRBJ2-7, the complete variable domain is DAGVTQSPTHLIKTRGQQVTLRCSPKSGHDTVSWYQQALGQGPQFIFQYYEEEERQRGNFPDRFSGHQFPNYSSELNVNALLLGDSALYLCASSLVVGSVYEQYFGPGTRLTVT.

This clone is a singleton in its sample. CDR3 sequence (DNA): TGTGCCAGTGGGGCCACCTGGTATGAAAAACTGTTTTTT. Its translation is CASGATWYEKLFF. The genes are TRBV27 and TRBJ1-4; possible D gene TRBD1, 5 bases. V was shortened by 9 bases and J by 6 bases, with 14 bases between the two germline ends. Germline V gene lookup returns CDR1 MNHEY and CDR2 SMNVEV (reference sequence). This CDR3 has 13 amino acids.

This clone has just a few counts. This chain uses TRBV9 with TRBJ2-2, with 10 bases aligning to TRBD2. From germline, CDR1 is SGDLS and CDR2 YYNGEE. CDR3 length equals 15 residues. The V gene end was trimmed by 0 bases and the J gene end by 4 bases; junction bases not matched to a gene: 0. CDR3 DNA sequence: TGTGCCAGCAGCGTAGTAGCGGGGGGCACCGGGGAGCTGTTTTTT. Its protein is CASSVVAGGTGELFF.

V usage is TRBV7-9 and J usage is TRBJ2-7; 9 bases align to TRBD2. The CDR3 totals 16 residues. CDR1 and CDR2 from the germline V gene are SEHNR and FQNEAQ (reference sequence). V was pared by 5 bases and J by 7 bases, with 15 bases of the junction left unmatched. DNA of the CDR3: TGTGCCAGCAGCGACAGCGGGGGGCAGAGTGGGTCAGAGCAGTACTTC. This encodes CASSDSGGQSGSEQYF. The variable domain in full, completed from reference TRBV7-9 and TRBJ2-7, reads DTGVSQNPRHKITKRGQNVTFRCDPISEHNRLYWYRQTLGQGPEFLTYFQNEAQLEKSRLLSDRFSAERPKGSFSTLEIQRTEQGDSAMYLCASSDSGGQSGSEQYFGPGTRLTVT.

V is TRBV5-1 and J is TRBJ2-1, with D unresolved. This CDR3 is built from 15 residues. The germline V gene has CDR1 SGHRS and CDR2 YFSETQ. V gave up 0 bases and J gave up 0 bases, with 7 bases separating them. CDR3 DNA sequence: TGCGCCAGCAGCTTGGGTCGACACTCCTACAATGAGCAGTTCTTC. Protein product: CASSLGRHSYNEQFF.

The chain links TRBV2 to TRBJ2-3; D unresolved. The CDR3 is made up of 13 amino acids. V lost 8 bases to trimming and J lost 6 bases, with 15 bases between them. The germline V gene has CDR1 SNHLY and CDR2 FYNNEI. The CDR3 sequence is CASDDFKADTQYF. DNA for the CDR3: TGTGCCAGCGATGATTTTAAGGCGGATACGCAGTATTTT.

The gene calls are TRBV30 and TRBJ1-2; the match to TRBD1 covers 8 bases. The germline gives CDR1 GTSNPN, CDR2 SVGIG (reference sequence). Losses at the gene ends were 0 bases for V and 7 bases for J; bases not matched to a gene: 7. The CDR3 loop spans 14 amino acids. CDR3 DNA: TGTGCCTGGAGTGTTGACAGGGGCTTGGGTGGCTACACCTTC. Residues: CAWSVDRGLGGYTF.

V gene TRBV19 combines with J gene TRBJ2-1; TRBD2 agrees at 9 bases. Losses at the gene ends were 3 bases for V and 5 bases for J; bases not matched to a gene: 5. The CDR3 has 15 residues. CDR1 is LNHDA, CDR2 SQIVND, per germline (reference sequence). The DNA for the CDR3 is TGTGCCAGTAGTATCCTAGCGGGATTGGACAATGAGCAGTTCTTC. Residues: CASSILAGLDNEQFF.

The CDR3: CASSKPRTDRTDF. The CDR3 nucleotides read TGTGCCAGCAGCAAGCCACGGACGGATCGTACAGACTTC. The rearrangement uses TRBV21-1 and TRBJ2-7. TRBV21-1 is noted as a pseudogene. There are 13 residues in the CDR3.

The rearrangement joins TRBV18 to TRBJ1-1; D is unresolved. Germline CDR1 is KGHSH and CDR2 is LQKENI. This CDR3 spans 13 amino acids. Trimming shortened V by 7 bases and J by 1 base, and 10 bases separated the two germline ends. In DNA form, the CDR3 reads TGTGCCAGCTGTGAACTACCGAACACTGAAGCTTTCTTT. It is translated as CASCELPNTEAFF.

V gene TRBV7-9 combines with J gene TRBJ2-1, with 9 bases that match TRBD1. Per the germline V gene, CDR1 is SEHNR and CDR2 is FQNEAQ (reference sequence). V was clipped by 1 base and J by 2 bases; unmatched bases: 3. This CDR3 has 16 residues. Here the CDR3 reads CASSLGDRVTYNEQFF. The CDR3 DNA is TGTGCCAGCAGCTTAGGGGACAGGGTCACCTACAATGAGCAGTTCTTC.

This clone turned up a few times. J is TRBJ2-5 and V is TRBV7-9; tentatively, D is TRBD2 (5 bases). Germline V gene lookup returns CDR1 SEHNR and CDR2 FQNEAQ (reference sequence). CDR3 length: 15 residues. Trimming stripped 5 bases from V and 5 bases from J, with 18 bases between. The CDR3: CASSTWTEARETQYF. In DNA, the CDR3 is TGTGCCAGCAGCACCTGGACGGAGGCGCGGGAGACCCAGTACTTC.

This clone was seen more than once but under ten times. This chain uses TRBV19 with TRBJ1-2; TRBD1 aligns across 11 bases. Germline V gene lookup returns CDR1 LNHDA and CDR2 SQIVND (reference sequence). V was pared by 5 bases and J by 2 bases, with 4 bases of the junction left unmatched. CDR3 length equals 15 residues. CDR3 sequence reads: CASSLGQGANYGYTF. DNA of the CDR3: TGTGCCAGTAGTCTCGGACAGGGGGCAAACTATGGCTACACCTTC.

The chain uses TRBV4-1 and TRBJ2-5, with D possibly being TRBD2 (5 bases). Trimming shortened V by 1 base and J by 9 bases, and 9 bases separated the two germline ends. Looked up from germline, CDR1 is MGHRA and CDR2 is YSYEKL. The CDR3 has 12 residues. The CDR3 DNA reads TGCGCCAGCAGCCAAGGGTTCGGGGCCCAGTACTTC. Amino acids: CASSQGFGAQYF.

This rearrangement joins TRBV28 to TRBJ1-3, with 10 bases matching TRBD1. J was trimmed by 4 bases and V by 6 bases; bases with no gene match: 6. The CDR3 spans 15 residues. Germline V gene sequence: CDR1 MDHEN, CDR2 SYDVKM. The CDR3 DNA sequence: TGTGCCAGCAGGCGACAGGGGGCAAGGGGAAACACCATATATTTT. Translated: CASRRQGARGNTIYF.